This TCR beta chain was captured in a study of shared clonotypes between healthy human individuals. CDR3 length equals 16 residues. V was trimmed by 7 bases and J by 2 bases, leaving 21 bases between them. Germline loops: CDR1 SNHLY, CDR2 FYNNEI. The method was immunoSEQ multiplex PCR; TCRdb's version includes in-frame clones alone and lacks a portion of them. The sample includes 2.5 million or so clones, roughly nine tenths seen only once; the top ten take 0.11% to 0.15%. This clone came up once. The sample was naive CD4+ T cells sorted from blood. Indicated subset: CD45RA+ positively selected. This receptor was taken from a man younger than 35 in good health. The V gene is TRBV2, the J gene TRBJ2-7; D gene uncertain. CDR3 nucleotide sequence: TGTGCCAGCACCGCCCCAACCAGGCAACCCACCTACGAGCAGTACTTC. Encoded protein: CASTAPTRQPTYEQYF.